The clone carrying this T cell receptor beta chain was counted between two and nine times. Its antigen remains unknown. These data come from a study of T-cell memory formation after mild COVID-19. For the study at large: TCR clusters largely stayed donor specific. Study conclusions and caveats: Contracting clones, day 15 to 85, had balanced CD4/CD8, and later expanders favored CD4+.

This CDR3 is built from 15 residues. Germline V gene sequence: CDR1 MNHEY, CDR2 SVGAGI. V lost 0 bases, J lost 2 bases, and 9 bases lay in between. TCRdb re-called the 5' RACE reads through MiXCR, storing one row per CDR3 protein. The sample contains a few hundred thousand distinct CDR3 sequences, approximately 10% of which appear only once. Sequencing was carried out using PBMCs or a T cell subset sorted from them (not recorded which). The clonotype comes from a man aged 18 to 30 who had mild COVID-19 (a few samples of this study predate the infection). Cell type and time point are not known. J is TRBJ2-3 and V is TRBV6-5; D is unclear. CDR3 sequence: CASSYSTTATDTQYF. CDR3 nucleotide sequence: TGTGCCAGCAGTTACTCGACCACGGCCACAGATACGCAGTATTTT.